This T cell receptor beta chain was observed in a study of T cell clonotyping in hematopoietic cell transplantation. Generated by immunoSEQ multiplex PCR, the TCRdb table keeps only in-frame clones and is missing some. The table shows about 43,000 clones, with about 85% occurring only once. Findings of the study overall: At the given depth, recipient repertoires were over 95% de novo clonotypes. Broader posttransplant TCR repertoire diversity was predicted by graft donor and pretransplant recipient Inverse Simpson Index values. Pathologically expanded recipient clonotypes increased progressively from day 30 to day 180 as diversity fell.

Details on this clone: The target antigen is unknown.

The V gene's germline CDR1 is MDHEN and CDR2 SYDVKM. Germline trimming cut 5 bases from V and 7 bases from J; bases unmatched to any gene: 4. CDR3 size: 13 residues. Time point denoted: recipient sample about 28 days before transplant, after cytoreduction. The V and J genes are TRBV28 and TRBJ1-1; TRBD1 agrees at 10 bases. The sample was peripheral blood mononuclear cells, taken before stem cell transplant. The receptor was isolated from a man in his 60s with acute myeloid leukemia. Some clones in this sample may be carry-over from other donors' samples. In DNA form, the CDR3 reads TGTGCCAGCAGTATGACAGGGGGCCTTGAAGCTTTCTTT. Translation gives CASSMTGGLEAFF.